Listed here is a single T cell receptor (beta chain). V was trimmed by 3 bases and J by 6 bases, leaving 9 bases between them. Germline V gives CDR1 SGHKS, CDR2 YYEKEE (reference sequence). The CDR3 is 13 amino acids. These data come from a study of blood T cell repertoires in COVID-19. Sequencing was performed with immunoSEQ multiplex PCR; in TCRdb, only in-frame clones are kept and a portion is missing. The sample holds about 58,000 clones, over 75% seen once. The sequenced sample was peripheral blood. This rearrangement joins TRBV5-5 to TRBJ1-4; possibly TRBD1 for D (5 bases). This receptor was taken from a woman aged 55-75 years with active COVID-19. The CDR3 loop is CASSSDTYEKLFF. Written as DNA, the CDR3 is TGTGCCAGCAGCTCGGACACCTATGAAAAACTGTTTTTT.